This passage covers 14 T cell receptor beta chains from one sample sequenced in a study of vaccination effects on CD4 cells after COVID-19 (dated 2022 in TCRdb). These receptors are not linked to any known antigen. The library was obtained by the immunoSEQ multiplex PCR assay. The clones in this table, taken by TCRdb from immuneACCESS, are in-frame only. Not every clone is retained; where verified, under half of the shortfall comes from an unresolved V gene, and the cause of the rest is unknown. Here the sample has around 29,000 clones; over 55% occur a single time. Of the sample, about 10% falls within the top ten clones. The ViraFEST assay stimulated PBMC with viral peptide pools and then used TCR sequencing to identify antigen-specific CD4+ T cell clonotypes by expansion. After 10 to 11 days of culture, CD4+ T cells were isolated with the EasySep CD4+ T cell isolation kit. Two doses of either the BNT162b2 or the mRNA-1273 mRNA SARS-CoV-2 vaccine were administered to participants.

This material consisted of CD4+ T cells from PBMCs cultured with HCoV-NL63 spike peptides, taken after COVID-19 vaccination. In the paper's terms, the cell subset or site label means: HCoV-NL63 spike overlapping peptide pool stimulation. Receptor source: a human donor who received a COVID-19 vaccine.

The chain is built from TRBV5-1 and TRBJ1-1; D might be TRBD1 (5 bases). The CDR3 extends over 14 amino acids. The germline V gene encodes CDR1 SGHRS and CDR2 YFSETQ. Trimming cost V 4 bases and J 0 bases, with 10 bases left between them. The CDR3 DNA reads as TGCGCCAGCAGCGTAGGGGACGTGAACACTGAAGCTTTCTTT. As protein: CASSVGDVNTEAFF.

J is TRBJ2-3 and V is TRBV27; 8 bases are shared with TRBD1. Germline lookup yields CDR1 MNHEY and CDR2 SMNVEV (reference sequence). The CDR3 spans 16 residues. The junction had 9 bases not matched to a gene; V was cut back by 5 bases and J by 2 bases. The CDR3 loop is CASSPMTGDNTDTQYF. The CDR3 DNA follows: TGTGCCAGCAGTCCCATGACAGGGGACAACACAGATACGCAGTATTTT.

This chain connects TRBV7-9 to TRBJ1-2; TRBD1 might be the D (5 bases). The CDR3 is 14 residues long. The ends were cut back, 3 bases at V and 4 bases at J, with 12 bases in the middle. Germline V gives CDR1 SEHNR, CDR2 FQNEAQ (reference sequence). The CDR3 is CASSFDPGLYGYTF. CDR3 coding DNA: TGTGCCAGCAGCTTCGATCCGGGACTCTATGGCTACACCTTC.

This sequence joins TRBV18 and TRBJ1-2, with D tentatively TRBD1 (5 bases). The CDR3 totals 16 residues. The germline V gene encodes CDR1 KGHSH and CDR2 LQKENI. The V gene lost 2 bases and the J gene lost 4 bases, with 17 bases spanning the gap. The DNA of the CDR3 is TGTGCCAGCTCACCAGTTGACCCTGGGAGGGGCTATGGCTACACCTTC. Translating it yields CASSPVDPGRGYGYTF.

The chain recombines TRBV27 with TRBJ2-1; D gene unclear. With 7 bases removed from V and 10 bases from J, the gap between germline ends came to 17 bases. The germline CDR1 and CDR2 sequences are MNHEY and SMNVEV (reference sequence). The CDR3 sequence is 13 residues long. This CDR3 reads CASTRWSGGEQFF. CDR3 coding DNA: TGTGCCAGCACCCGATGGTCGGGTGGAGAGCAGTTCTTC.

The chain employs TRBV29-1 and TRBJ1-4, with D possibly matching TRBD1 (6 bases). Germline assignment: CDR1 SQVTM and CDR2 ANQGSEA. Trimming took 1 base from V and 7 from J, leaving 10 bases between them. This CDR3 comprises 13 residues. CDR3 coding DNA: TGCAGCGTTGAAGGGCAGGGGAGTGAAAAACTGTTTTTT. Translation: CSVEGQGSEKLFF.

Within the sample, this clone is medium-sized (0.01 to 0.1%). V usage is TRBV7-2 and J usage is TRBJ2-7; D remains ambiguous. Germline CDR1 and CDR2: SGHTA and FQGNSA. The CDR3 spans 12 residues. Deletions cut 4 bases from V and 7 bases from J, with 11 bases between. The CDR3 protein is CASSSYMGEQYF. Written as DNA, the CDR3 is TGTGCCAGCAGCTCCTATATGGGAGAGCAGTACTTC.

The chain links TRBV21-1 to TRBJ2-5; the D call in the table, TRBD2, was not verified against the DNA. TRBV21-1 corresponds to a pseudogene. The CDR3 length is 17 residues. CDR3 sequence: CASPWEAGVNVGETQYF. The CDR3 DNA sequence: TGTGCCAGCCCCTGGGAAGCGGGAGTTAACGTGGGGGAGACCCAGTACTTC.

The chain joins TRBV12-3 or TRBV12-4 to TRBJ1-1; possible D gene TRBD1, 6 bases. The CDR3 covers 12 residues. With 1 base removed from V and 9 bases from J, the gap between germline ends came to 9 bases. The CDR3 is CASSLVQGKAFF. The CDR3 nucleotides read TGTGCCAGCAGTTTAGTGCAGGGGAAAGCTTTCTTT.

This chain joins TRBV5-1 and TRBJ1-2; no definite D call. Trimming stripped 3 bases from V and 5 bases from J, with 5 bases between. This CDR3 spans 11 amino acids. Germline CDR1 SGHRS, CDR2 YFSETQ. The CDR3: CASSSGYGYTF. CDR3 nucleotides: TGCGCCAGCAGCTCCGGTTATGGCTACACCTTC.

The chain couples TRBV5-1 to TRBJ2-1, with TRBD1 identical over 7 bases. The CDR3 is 18 amino acids. The germline gives CDR1 SGHRS, CDR2 YFSETQ. With 3 bases clipped from V and 3 bases from J, the junction kept 15 bases outside the gene matches. CDR3 loop: CASSSRPRQGPYYNEQFF. CDR3 bases: TGCGCCAGCAGCTCCCGACCCCGACAGGGCCCTTACTACAATGAGCAGTTCTTC.

The chain links TRBV13 to TRBJ1-4; unclear D gene. The CDR3 is 14 amino acids. The V end lost 0 bases, the J end lost 7 bases, and 9 bases lay between the germline ends. Germline CDR1 PRHDT, CDR2 FYEKMQ (reference sequence). The chain's CDR3 is CASSLGTPGEKLFF. CDR3 coding DNA: TGTGCCAGCAGCTTAGGGACCCCGGGTGAAAAACTGTTTTTT. The variable domain in full, completed from reference TRBV13 and TRBJ1-4, reads AAGVIQSPRHLIKEKRETATLKCYPIPRHDTVYWYQQGPGQDPQFLISFYEKMQSDKGSIPDRFSAQQFSDYHSELNMSSLELGDSALYFCASSLGTPGEKLFFGSGTQLSVL.

The CDR3 DNA reads as TGCGCCAGCAGCCTGAGGGGGGATGGAGAGACCCAGTACTTC. Translating gives CASSLRGDGETQYF. The chain combines TRBV5-1 with TRBJ2-5; either TRBD1 or TRBD2 may fit D (6 bases each). The CDR3 loop spans 14 amino acids. The V end lost 4 bases, the J end lost 4 bases, and 14 bases lay between the germline ends. Germline CDR1 and CDR2: SGHRS and YFSETQ.

The chain couples TRBV3-1 (or the pseudogene TRBV3-2) to TRBJ2-5; a weak D match, TRBD1 (6 bases). The V gene lost 5 bases and the J gene lost 5 bases, with 18 bases spanning the gap. The CDR3 is made up of 15 amino acids. In germline, CDR1 is LGHDT, CDR2 YNNKEL (reference sequence). As DNA, the CDR3 is TGTGCCAGCAGCACCGGGACACCTTTAAGGGAGACCCAGTACTTC. The encoded protein is CASSTGTPLRETQYF.